These T cell receptor beta chains were read from a single sample in a study of shared T cell receptors in the human thymus. TCRdb's copy holds only in-frame clones and misses some; the assay was immunoSEQ multiplex PCR. The sample yields some 660,000 clones, over 75% seen once. The data were also submitted as part of a second study, on human thymus T cells.

The sequencing sample was made of thymocytes. The origin of the receptors is a boy in the first two years of life with a congenital heart defect. The CDR3 runs from the conserved cysteine through the conserved F or W. The D gene is left open where the match is weak. A row's size may be missing; if present it is once, few, many or a size class.

clone size,V gene,J gene,D gene,CDR3 protein,CDR3 DNA
.,TRBV11-2,TRBJ2-7,TRBD1,CASSYYRGSYEQYF,TGTGCCAGCAGCTATTACAGGGGCTCCTACGAGCAGTACTTC
.,TRBV5-4,TRBJ1-1,.,CASSLWTDSVTEAFF,TGTGCCAGCAGCTTATGGACGGACAGCGTCACTGAAGCTTTCTTT
.,TRBV9,TRBJ1-4,.,CASSERVSTNEKLFF,TGTGCCAGCAGCGAGCGGGTCTCTACTAATGAAAAACTGTTTTTT
.,TRBV27,TRBJ1-2,TRBD1,CASSLRTGYGGYTF,TGTGCCAGCAGTTTAAGGACAGGGTATGGTGGCTACACCTTC
once,TRBV27,TRBJ2-3,TRBD2,CASSPRLAGKGTQYF,TGTGCCAGCAGTCCGAGACTAGCGGGAAAGGGTACGCAGTATTTT
.,TRBV28,TRBJ1-5,.,CASSPQGISNQPQHF,TGTGCCAGCAGTCCCCAGGGGATTAGCAATCAGCCCCAGCATTTT
.,TRBV28,TRBJ2-2,.,CASSLTTGFSRNTGELFF,TGTGCCAGCAGTTTAACAACAGGGTTTTCGAGGAACACCGGGGAGCTGTTTTTT
.,TRBV15,TRBJ2-7,TRBD1,CATSREVGTELPEQYF,TGTGCCACCAGCAGAGAGGTGGGGACAGAACTACCCGAGCAGTACTTC
.,TRBV19,TRBJ2-1,.,CASSPGAYNEQFF,TGTGCCAGTAGTCCAGGGGCATACAATGAGCAGTTCTTC
once,TRBV9,TRBJ1-5,.,CASSVAGEGPQHF,TGTGCCAGCAGCGTAGCCGGAGAGGGGCCCCAGCATTTT
.,TRBV7-2,TRBJ2-3,.,CASSLDRLPSTDTQYF,TGTGCCAGCAGCTTAGATCGGTTACCGAGCACAGATACGCAGTATTTT
.,TRBV7-8,TRBJ2-3,TRBD1,CASSTTGWVADTQYF,TGTGCCAGCAGCACGACAGGGTGGGTGGCAGATACGCAGTATTTT
.,TRBV4-1,TRBJ1-5,.,CASSQDRGGTAPNQPQHF,TGCGCCAGCAGCCAAGATCGGGGCGGGACGGCCCCAAATCAGCCCCAGCATTTT
once,TRBV4-3,TRBJ2-2,.,CASSQAAGDNTGELFF,TGCGCCAGCAGCCAAGCGGCGGGCGATAACACCGGGGAGCTGTTTTTT
.,TRBV30,TRBJ1-5,TRBD1,CAWSVGTALFGNQPQHF,TGTGCCTGGAGTGTAGGGACAGCTTTGTTCGGCAATCAGCCCCAGCATTTT
.,TRBV5-5,TRBJ1-3,.,CASSLYRSRAPATSGNTIYF,TGTGCCAGCAGCTTGTACCGTAGCCGTGCCCCGGCTACCTCTGGAAACACCATATATTTT
once,TRBV7-2,TRBJ1-4,TRBD1,CASSLGTGDEKLFF,TGTGCCAGCAGCTTAGGGACAGGGGATGAAAAACTGTTTTTT
.,TRBV7-2,TRBJ2-7,.,CASSLASGGGHYEQYF,TGTGCCAGCAGCTTAGCGTCGGGCGGGGGACACTACGAGCAGTACTTC
.,TRBV7-9,TRBJ2-3,.,CASSLAGRYGPDTQYF,TGTGCCAGCAGCTTGGCGGGACGGTATGGTCCAGATACGCAGTATTTT
few,TRBV5-4,TRBJ2-2,TRBD2,CASSLVVAGSNTGELFF,TGTGCCAGCAGCTTGGTGGTAGCGGGATCGAACACCGGGGAGCTGTTTTTT
.,TRBV28,TRBJ2-7,TRBD2,CASSSHLTSGRSYEQYF,TGTGCCAGCAGTTCCCACCTGACTAGCGGGCGCTCCTACGAGCAGTACTTC
.,TRBV4-2,TRBJ2-7,TRBD2,CASSKGAGDSYEQYF,TGTGCCAGCAGCAAGGGAGCGGGAGACTCCTACGAGCAGTACTTC
.,TRBV2,TRBJ2-7,.,CASLYRKGVSFYEQYF,TGTGCCAGCTTGTATCGGAAGGGGGTATCCTTCTACGAGCAGTACTTC
once,TRBV4-3,TRBJ2-3,TRBD2,CASSQTSGREEGNTDTQYF,TGCGCCAGCAGCCAGACTAGCGGGAGGGAAGAGGGGAACACAGATACGCAGTATTTT
few,TRBV7-3,TRBJ2-3,.,CASSLSQLDTNLTDTQYF,TGTGCCAGCAGCTTAAGTCAACTGGACACCAACCTCACAGATACGCAGTATTTT
once,TRBV30,TRBJ1-1,TRBD1,CAWSLQGGTEAFF,TGTGCCTGGAGTCTTCAGGGGGGCACTGAAGCTTTCTTT
.,TRBV7-9,TRBJ1-2,.,CASSLGGKEGGYTF,TGTGCCAGCAGCTTGGGGGGTAAGGAGGGTGGCTACACCTTC
.,TRBV12-5,TRBJ2-5,TRBD2,CASGGTSGRSPKETQYF,TGTGCTAGTGGCGGGACTAGCGGGAGATCCCCTAAAGAGACCCAGTACTTC
.,TRBV15,TRBJ1-4,TRBD1,CATSREGTAATNEKLFF,TGTGCCACCAGCAGAGAGGGGACAGCTGCAACTAATGAAAAACTGTTTTTT
.,TRBV7-6,TRBJ2-5,.,CASSLVSGGETQYF,TGTGCCAGCAGCTTAGTGTCTGGGGGCGAGACCCAGTACTTC
.,TRBV4-3,TRBJ2-3,TRBD2,CASSHIKREGTDTQYF,TGCGCCAGCAGCCACATTAAGCGGGAGGGCACAGATACGCAGTATTTT
.,TRBV14,TRBJ2-7,TRBD2,CASSPGLAGPSDEQYF,TGTGCCAGCAGCCCGGGACTAGCGGGGCCTAGCGACGAGCAGTACTTC
.,TRBV27,TRBJ2-1,.,CASLPPRGTYNEQFF,TGTGCCAGCCTACCCCCCAGGGGTACCTACAATGAGCAGTTCTTC
.,TRBV6-6,TRBJ2-7,TRBD1,CASSSDRVGEQYF,TGTGCCAGCAGCAGCGACAGGGTGGGCGAGCAGTACTTC
.,TRBV19,TRBJ2-7,.,CASSTVLVNGIHEQYF,TGTGCCAGTAGTACAGTACTAGTTAACGGGATCCACGAGCAGTACTTC
.,TRBV20-1,TRBJ2-1,.,CSASWRGEQFF,TGCAGTGCTTCTTGGCGAGGGGAGCAGTTCTTC
.,TRBV11-2,TRBJ2-7,.,CASSLGGVKPFKYEQYF,TGTGCCAGCAGCTTAGGGGGCGTGAAACCTTTTAAGTACGAGCAGTACTTC
.,TRBV28,TRBJ2-3,TRBD1,CAITGTGGDTQYF,TGTGCCATTACCGGGACAGGTGGAGATACGCAGTATTTT
.,TRBV27,TRBJ2-3,.,CASRKLGPRTDTQYF,TGTGCCAGCAGGAAACTAGGGCCCCGCACAGATACGCAGTATTTT
.,TRBV15,TRBJ2-4,.,CATSRVGGRLTKNIQYF,TGTGCCACCAGCAGAGTCGGCGGCCGACTAACCAAAAACATTCAGTACTTC
.,TRBV6-4,TRBJ1-1,.,CASRPSTENTEAFF,TGTGCCAGCAGGCCGTCAACAGAAAACACTGAAGCTTTCTTT
.,TRBV7-8,TRBJ1-6,.,CASSLDSNSPLHF,TGTGCCAGCAGCCTCGACAGCAATTCACCCCTCCACTTT
.,TRBV27,TRBJ2-3,TRBD2,CASSSGPSGPIRDRASTDTQYF,TGTGCCAGCAGTTCAGGCCCTAGCGGGCCCATTAGGGATAGGGCTAGCACAGATACGCAGTATTTT
.,TRBV11-1,TRBJ2-1,.,CASSLSTEKTYNEQFF,TGTGCCAGCAGCTTATCGACAGAAAAGACCTACAATGAGCAGTTCTTC
.,TRBV5-4,TRBJ2-7,TRBD2,CASSAPAGWTSGPYEQYF,TGTGCCAGCAGCGCACCCGCCGGATGGACTAGCGGCCCCTACGAGCAGTACTTC